The subject of this entry is one T cell receptor beta chain. Its antigen is not known. These data originate in a study of OX40 agonist ivuxolimab in advanced cancers. Study at large: Partial responses were observed in three patients, of whom one had hepatocellular carcinoma and two had cutaneous melanoma. The study, taken as a whole, reports: Still undetermined is the antigen specificity of the expanded peripheral T cells.

Losses at the gene ends were 4 bases for V and 0 bases for J; bases not matched to a gene: 7. CDR1 is SGDLS, CDR2 YYNGEE, per germline. The CDR3 extends over 16 amino acids. Method: immunoSEQ multiplex PCR; TCRdb's copy keeps in-frame clones and lacks some. The sample includes about 62,000 clones, 79% of them seen just once. Patients with a history of autoimmune disease or on systemic immunosuppression were excluded. The sequence was collected from an adult with an advanced solid tumor such as melanoma, head and neck, liver or kidney cancer. The chain carries TRBV9 and TRBJ2-4, with 7 bases that match TRBD1. Sample: CD4+ or CD8+ T cells sorted from blood, taken in a trial of the OX40 agonist ivuxolimab. In nucleotides, the CDR3 is TGTGCCAGCAGCCAAGGGACAGCTTTAGCCAAAAACATTCAGTACTTC. Protein product: CASSQGTALAKNIQYF. The whole variable domain, filled in from reference TRBV9 and TRBJ2-4, reads DSGVTQTPKHLITATGQRVTLRCSPRSGDLSVYWYQQSLDQGLQFLIQYYNGEERAKGNILERFSAQQFPDLHSELNLSSLELGDSALYFCASSQGTALAKNIQYFGAGTRLSVL.